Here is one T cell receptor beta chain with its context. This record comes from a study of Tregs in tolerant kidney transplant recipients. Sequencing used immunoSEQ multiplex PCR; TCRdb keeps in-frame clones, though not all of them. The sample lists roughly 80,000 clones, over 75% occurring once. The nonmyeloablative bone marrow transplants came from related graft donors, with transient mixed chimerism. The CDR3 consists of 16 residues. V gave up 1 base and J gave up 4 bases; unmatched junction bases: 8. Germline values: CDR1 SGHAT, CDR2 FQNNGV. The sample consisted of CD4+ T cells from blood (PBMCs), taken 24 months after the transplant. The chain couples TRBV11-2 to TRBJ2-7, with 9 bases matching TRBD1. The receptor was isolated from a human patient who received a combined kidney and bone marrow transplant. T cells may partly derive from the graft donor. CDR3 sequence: CASSLVGTGLLYEQYF. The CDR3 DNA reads TGTGCCAGCAGCTTAGTAGGGACAGGGCTTCTATACGAGCAGTACTTC. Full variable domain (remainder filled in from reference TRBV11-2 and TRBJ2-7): EAGVAQSPRYKIIEKRQSVAFWCNPISGHATLYWYQQILGQGPKLLIQFQNNGVVDDSQLPKDRFSAERLKGVDSTLKIQPAKLEDSAVYLCASSLVGTGLLYEQYFGPGTRLTVT.